The 4 T cell receptor beta chains below all came from one sample that was sequenced in a study of blood T cell repertoires in COVID-19. The table came from immunoSEQ multiplex PCR; TCRdb's copy has only in-frame clones and leaves some out. The data show over 75,000 clones, 70% to 85% seen once. Sequencing was performed on peripheral blood. The source of these receptors is a man between 65 and 85 years old with acute or convalescent COVID-19.

V gene TRBV24-1 combines with J gene TRBJ2-7; the D gene is possibly TRBD1 (6 bases). V lost 1 base, J lost 12 bases, and 24 bases lay in between. CDR1 is KGHDR, CDR2 SFDVKD, per germline. This CDR3 is 16 amino acids long. Written as DNA, the CDR3 is TGTGCCACCAGTGATTTCCGGGCAGGGGAAACTACGAGGGTGTACTTC. It yields the protein CATSDFRAGETTRVYF.

V and J are TRBV24-1 and TRBJ2-1; TRBD2 matches 12 bases. Germline lookup yields CDR1 KGHDR and CDR2 SFDVKD. The CDR3 is 16 amino acids. Trimming cost V 4 bases and J 3 bases; bases outside gene matches: 3. The DNA for the CDR3 is TGTGCCACCAGTGACCCTAGCGGGGGGGGCTACAATGAGCAGTTCTTC. It codes for CATSDPSGGGYNEQFF.

This chain links TRBV29-1 with TRBJ1-1; TRBD1 might be the D (6 bases). The V end was cut by 6 bases, the J end by 0 bases, with 11 bases between. The CDR3 spans 13 residues. Germline CDR1 and CDR2: SQVTM and ANQGSEA. CDR3 loop: CSVQGIMNTEAFF. For the CDR3, the DNA is TGCAGCGTACAGGGAATCATGAACACTGAAGCTTTCTTT.

This clone was detected once. This sequence joins TRBV6-5 and TRBJ2-3; 9 bases agree with TRBD1. After removal of 7 bases from V and 4 bases from J, the junction contained 9 bases not matched to a gene. Germline V lookup: CDR1 MNHEY, CDR2 SVGAGI. The CDR3 runs to 15 residues. CDR3 amino acids: CASNLGQGMSDTQYF. In DNA, the CDR3 is TGTGCCAGCAACCTCGGACAGGGGATGTCAGATACGCAGTATTTT.